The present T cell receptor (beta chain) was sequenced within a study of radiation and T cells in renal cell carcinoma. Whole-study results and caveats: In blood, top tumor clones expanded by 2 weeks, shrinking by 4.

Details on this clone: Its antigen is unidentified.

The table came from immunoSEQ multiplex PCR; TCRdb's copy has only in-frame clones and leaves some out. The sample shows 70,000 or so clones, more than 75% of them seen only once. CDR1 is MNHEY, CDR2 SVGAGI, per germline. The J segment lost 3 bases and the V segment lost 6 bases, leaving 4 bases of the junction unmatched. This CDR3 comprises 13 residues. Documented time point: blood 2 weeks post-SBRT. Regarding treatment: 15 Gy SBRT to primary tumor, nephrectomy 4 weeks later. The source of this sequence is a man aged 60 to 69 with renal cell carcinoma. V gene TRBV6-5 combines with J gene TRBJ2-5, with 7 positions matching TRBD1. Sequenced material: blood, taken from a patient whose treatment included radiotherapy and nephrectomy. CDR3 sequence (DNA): TGTGCCAGCAGAGACGACAGGGAAGAGACCCAGTACTTC. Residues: CASRDDREETQYF.